The 15 T cell receptor beta chains reported below all come from one sample, sequenced in a study of blood T cell repertoires in COVID-19. Measured with immunoSEQ multiplex PCR; TCRdb has only the in-frame clones, and not every one. In the table there are about 190,000 clones, roughly 84% of which are singletons. Source material: peripheral blood. These receptor sequences come from a woman aged 40 to 49 who had recovered from COVID-19.

A few counts support this clone. The gene calls are TRBV19 and TRBJ2-1; 7 bases agree with TRBD1. The CDR3 length is 16 residues. CDR1 and CDR2 (germline): LNHDA, SQIVND (reference sequence). With V trimmed by 4 bases and J by 3 bases, 9 bases remained unmatched. The CDR3 is CASSTLDRALYNEQFF. CDR3 bases: TGTGCCAGTAGTACCCTCGACAGGGCTCTCTACAATGAGCAGTTCTTC.

V gene TRBV5-1 combines with J gene TRBJ2-5; D may be TRBD1 (5 bases). Trimming took off 0 bases at V and 4 bases at J, with 13 bases between the two ends. The germline V gene has CDR1 SGHRS and CDR2 YFSETQ. This CDR3 is 15 amino acids long. CDR3 sequence reads: CASSLGVREGETQYF. The CDR3 DNA reads as TGCGCCAGCAGCTTGGGGGTCAGGGAAGGAGAGACCCAGTACTTC.

The chain uses TRBV4-2 and TRBJ2-7; 9 nucleotides match TRBD1. J lost 3 bases, V lost 4 bases, and 4 bases had no gene match. CDR3 length: 14 amino acids. Germline lookup yields CDR1 LGHNA and CDR2 YNFKEQ. The CDR3 DNA reads as TGTGCCAGCAGCCCGGGACAGGGAGACTACGAGCAGTACTTC. Its protein product is CASSPGQGDYEQYF.

The chain uses TRBV20-1 and TRBJ1-2; 7 bases line up with TRBD1. The V gene's germline CDR1 is DFQATT and CDR2 SNEGSKA (reference sequence). V dropped 8 bases and J dropped 8; count of bases not matched to a gene: 8. The CDR3 has 11 amino acids. This chain's CDR3 is CSTRQGSGYTF. The CDR3 coding sequence is TGCAGTACCAGACAGGGCAGCGGCTACACCTTC.

V and J are TRBV4-3 and TRBJ1-5; D not certain. This CDR3 has 13 amino acids. The V end was cut by 0 bases, the J end by 6 bases, with 6 bases between. Germline CDR1 and CDR2: LGHNA and YSLEER. The CDR3 sequence: CASSQDLSQPQHF. The CDR3 coding sequence is TGCGCCAGCAGCCAAGATCTGAGTCAGCCCCAGCATTTT.

The gene calls are TRBV4-2 and TRBJ2-1, with 14 bases identical to TRBD2. Per the germline V gene, CDR1 is LGHNA and CDR2 is YNFKEQ. This CDR3 has 14 amino acids. The trim removed 4 bases at V and 9 bases at J, leaving 2 bases unmatched. DNA of the CDR3: TGTGCCAGCAGCCTGACTAGCGGGAGGGGTGAGCAGTTCTTC. This translates into CASSLTSGRGEQFF.

V gene TRBV11-3 combines with J gene TRBJ2-7; TRBD2 matches 8 bases. The trim removed 5 bases at V and 0 bases at J, leaving 6 bases unmatched. CDR3 size: 15 residues. The germline V gene encodes CDR1 SGHNT and CDR2 YENEEA. The CDR3 DNA reads TGTGCCAGCAGCCGAAGCGGGAGTAGCTCCTACGAGCAGTACTTC. Translated: CASSRSGSSSYEQYF. Full variable domain (remainder filled in from reference TRBV11-3 and TRBJ2-7): EAGVVQSPRYKIIEKKQPVAFWCNPISGHNTLYWYLQNLGQGPELLIRYENEEAVDDSQLPKDRFSAERLKGVDSTLKIQPAELGDSAVYLCASSRSGSSSYEQYFGPGTRLTVT.

This clone was picked up one time. DNA of the CDR3: TGTGCCAGCAGTTTATGGACTGGTTACGGGACTAGCGGGCCTAGCACAGATACGCAGTATTTT. Translated: CASSLWTGYGTSGPSTDTQYF. The chain carries TRBV28 and TRBJ2-3; TRBD2 matches 12 bases. The CDR3 extends over 21 amino acids. Losses at the gene ends were 0 bases for V and 0 bases for J; bases not matched to a gene: 13. Germline CDR1 reads MDHEN; CDR2 reads SYDVKM. The variable domain in full, with the rest retrieved from reference TRBV28 and TRBJ2-3, is DVKVTQSSRYLVKRTGEKVFLECVQDMDHENMFWYRQDPGLGLRLIYFSYDVKMKEKGDIPEGYSVSREKKERFSLILESASTNQTSMYLCASSLWTGYGTSGPSTDTQYFGPGTRLTVL.

The chain couples TRBV30 to TRBJ1-4; 7 nucleotides match TRBD1. The CDR3 has 15 amino acids. CDR1 GTSNPN and CDR2 SVGIG come from the germline V gene (reference sequence). V dropped 2 bases and J dropped 0; count of bases not matched to a gene: 3. The CDR3 DNA reads as TGTGCCTGGAGTACCGGGACAGCAACTAATGAAAAACTGTTTTTT. Its translation: CAWSTGTATNEKLFF.

The chain couples TRBV3-1 (or the pseudogene TRBV3-2) to TRBJ2-3, with D possibly matching TRBD2 (5 bases). V gave up 0 bases and J gave up 12 bases, with 13 bases separating them. CDR1 LGHDT and CDR2 YNNKEL come from the germline V gene (reference sequence). The CDR3 has 13 amino acids. The chain's CDR3 is CASSQESRTPQYF. The CDR3 region has the DNA TGTGCCAGCAGCCAAGAATCTCGGACTCCCCAGTATTTT.

This rearrangement joins TRBV28 to TRBJ1-2; possibly TRBD1 for D (6 bases). CDR1 is MDHEN and CDR2 is SYDVKM in the germline V gene. This CDR3 comprises 10 residues. The V end lost 8 bases, the J end lost 7 bases, and 8 bases lay between the germline ends. CDR3 DNA: TGTGCCAGCTCCAGGGGTGGCTACACCTTC. Its protein product is CASSRGGYTF.

The table lists this clone with a count of one. This rearrangement joins TRBV7-2 to TRBJ2-7; TRBD1 agrees at 7 bases. Germline assignment: CDR1 SGHTA and CDR2 FQGNSA. V shed 2 bases, J shed 3 bases, and the junction held 7 bases outside the gene matches. The CDR3 extends over 15 amino acids. The CDR3 bases are TGTGCCAGCAGCTTATTAAGGTCAGGGGGCTACGAGCAGTACTTC. This encodes CASSLLRSGGYEQYF.

The chain carries TRBV6-5 and TRBJ1-1; 7 nucleotides align to TRBD1. V dropped 2 bases and J dropped 6; count of bases not matched to a gene: 9. The CDR3 has 15 amino acids. Germline CDR1 MNHEY, CDR2 SVGAGI. The DNA for the CDR3 is TGTGCCAGCAGTTACGGATCCGGGACAGCCGCTGAAGCTTTCTTT. It yields the protein CASSYGSGTAAEAFF.

This clone was seen only a few times. The chain couples TRBV5-1 to TRBJ2-1; TRBD2 matches at 16 bases. Trimming removed 4 bases from V and 6 bases from J; junction bases left unmatched: 7. The CDR3 is 17 residues long. Germline CDR1 reads SGHRS; CDR2 reads YFSETQ. The CDR3 loop is CASSPGLAGGRGNEQFF. CDR3 nucleotides: TGCGCCAGCAGCCCGGGACTAGCGGGAGGGCGTGGCAATGAGCAGTTCTTC.

The rearrangement links TRBV6-5 to TRBJ1-5; perhaps TRBD1 as D (6 bases). V was shortened by 2 bases and J by 7 bases, with 15 bases between the two germline ends. The CDR3 contains 15 residues. The germline gives CDR1 MNHEY, CDR2 SVGAGI. The CDR3, as DNA: TGTGCCAGCAGTTACAAGGTGGGGGCCGGCCAGCCCCAGCATTTT. Translated: CASSYKVGAGQPQHF.